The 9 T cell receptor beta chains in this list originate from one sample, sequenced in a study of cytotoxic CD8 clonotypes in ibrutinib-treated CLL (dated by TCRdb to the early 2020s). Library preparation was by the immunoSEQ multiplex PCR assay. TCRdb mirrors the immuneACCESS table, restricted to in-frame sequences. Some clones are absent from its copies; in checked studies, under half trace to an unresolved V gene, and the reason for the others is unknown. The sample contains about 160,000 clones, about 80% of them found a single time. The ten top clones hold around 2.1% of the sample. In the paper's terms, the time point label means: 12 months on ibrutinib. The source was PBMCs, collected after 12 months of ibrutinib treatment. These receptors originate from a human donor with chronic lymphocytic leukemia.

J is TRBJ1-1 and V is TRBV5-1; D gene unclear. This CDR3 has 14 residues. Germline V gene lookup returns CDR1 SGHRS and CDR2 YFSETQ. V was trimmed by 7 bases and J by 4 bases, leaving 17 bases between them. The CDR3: CASAGSNRGTEAFF. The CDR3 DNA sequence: TGCGCCAGCGCTGGGTCCAATCGAGGCACTGAAGCTTTCTTT.

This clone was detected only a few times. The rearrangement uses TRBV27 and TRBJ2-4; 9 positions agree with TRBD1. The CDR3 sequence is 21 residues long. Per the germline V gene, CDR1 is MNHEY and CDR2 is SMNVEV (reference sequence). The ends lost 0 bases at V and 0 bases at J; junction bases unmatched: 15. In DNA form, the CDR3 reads TGTGCCAGCAGTTTATCCCCCCGGACAGGGGACCCCCTATTAGCCAAAAACATTCAGTACTTC. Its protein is CASSLSPRTGDPLLAKNIQYF.

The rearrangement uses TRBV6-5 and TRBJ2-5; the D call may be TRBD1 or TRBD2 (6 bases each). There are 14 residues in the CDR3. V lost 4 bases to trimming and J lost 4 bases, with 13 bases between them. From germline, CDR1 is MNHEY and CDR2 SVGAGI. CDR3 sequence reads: CASSLGGLAETQYF. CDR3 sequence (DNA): TGTGCCAGCAGTTTAGGGGGACTCGCAGAGACCCAGTACTTC.

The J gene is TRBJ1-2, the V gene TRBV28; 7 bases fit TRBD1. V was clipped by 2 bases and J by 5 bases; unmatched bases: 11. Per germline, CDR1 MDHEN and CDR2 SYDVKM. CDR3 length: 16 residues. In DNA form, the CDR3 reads TGTGCCAGCAGTTTAGAGGGGGCGCAAAGCAAGTATGGCTACACCTTC. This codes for CASSLEGAQSKYGYTF.

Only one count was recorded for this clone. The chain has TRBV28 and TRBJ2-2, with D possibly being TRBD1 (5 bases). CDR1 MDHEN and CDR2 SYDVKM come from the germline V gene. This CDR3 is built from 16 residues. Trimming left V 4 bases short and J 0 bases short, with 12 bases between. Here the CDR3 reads CASSSNGHTNTGELFF. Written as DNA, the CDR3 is TGTGCCAGCAGTTCAAATGGACATACGAACACCGGGGAGCTGTTTTTT.

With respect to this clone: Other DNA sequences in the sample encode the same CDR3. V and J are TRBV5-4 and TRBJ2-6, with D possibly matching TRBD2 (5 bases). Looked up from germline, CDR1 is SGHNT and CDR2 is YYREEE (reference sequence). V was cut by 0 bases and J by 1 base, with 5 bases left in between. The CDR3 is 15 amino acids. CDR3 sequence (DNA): TGTGCCAGCAGCTTGGCGGGGTCTGGGGCCAACGTCCTGACTTTC. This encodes CASSLAGSGANVLTF.

CDR3 in amino acids: CASSQVVTGRTYGYTF. CDR3 in DNA: TGCGCCAGCAGCCAAGTCGTCACAGGGCGCACCTATGGCTACACCTTC. The genes are TRBV4-1 and TRBJ1-2; the D gene is possibly TRBD1 (6 bases). CDR1 and CDR2 (germline): MGHRA, YSYEKL. CDR3 length: 16 residues. V lost 1 base and J lost 4, with 16 bases in between.

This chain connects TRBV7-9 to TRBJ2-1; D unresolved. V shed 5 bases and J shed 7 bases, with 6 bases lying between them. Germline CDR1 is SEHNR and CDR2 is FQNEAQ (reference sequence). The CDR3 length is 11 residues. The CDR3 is CASSPGNEQFF. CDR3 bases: TGTGCCAGCAGCCCAGGTAATGAGCAGTTCTTC.

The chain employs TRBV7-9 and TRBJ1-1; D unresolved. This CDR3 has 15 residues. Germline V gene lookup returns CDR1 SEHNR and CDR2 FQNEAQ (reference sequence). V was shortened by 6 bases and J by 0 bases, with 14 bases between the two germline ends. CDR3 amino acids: CASSIQAGMNTEAFF. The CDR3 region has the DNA TGTGCCAGCAGTATCCAAGCTGGAATGAACACTGAAGCTTTCTTT.